Listed here are 8 T cell receptor beta chains from one sample, sequenced in a study of shared clonotypes between healthy human individuals. Only in-frame clones appear in the TCRdb table, and some are missing; sequencing was by immunoSEQ multiplex PCR. Among approximately 710,000 clones listed, less than 95% were seen once. The material sequenced was memory CD8+ T cells from PBMCs. As to subset: CD45RO+ cells pooled with CCR7-negative TemRA cells. These receptors were obtained from a young man in good health. Some clones in this sample may be carry-over from other donors' samples.

This clone was found once. This chain's CDR3 is CASSRRMTSANTGELFF. CDR3 nucleotides: TGTGCCAGCAGCCGGAGAATGACTAGCGCAAACACCGGGGAGCTGTTTTTT. This chain uses TRBV14 with TRBJ2-2; 8 nucleotides align to TRBD2. The CDR3 is 17 residues long. V trimming: 4 bases; J trimming: 2 bases; junction bases outside the gene matches: 9. The germline CDR1 and CDR2 sequences are SGHDN and FVKESK.

The chain couples TRBV5-6 to TRBJ2-7, with 8 bases matching TRBD2. Per germline, CDR1 SGHDT and CDR2 YYEEEE. Trimming cost V 1 base and J 3 bases; bases outside gene matches: 6. The CDR3 loop spans 15 amino acids. For the CDR3, the DNA is TGTGCCAGCAGCTTGTATGAAGCGGGAGTCTACGAGCAGTACTTC. Translation gives CASSLYEAGVYEQYF.

This chain connects TRBV28 to TRBJ2-5; TRBD2 aligns across 9 bases. The CDR3 contains 16 residues. V was pared by 5 bases and J by 0 bases, with 7 bases of the junction left unmatched. Germline V gene sequence: CDR1 MDHEN, CDR2 SYDVKM. The chain's CDR3 is CASSLGTSRYQETQYF. The CDR3 DNA reads as TGTGCCAGCAGTCTAGGGACTAGCAGATACCAAGAGACCCAGTACTTC.

The count of this clone is one. V and J are TRBV7-2 and TRBJ1-2; 8 bases align to TRBD1. After removal of 7 bases from V and 0 bases from J, the junction contained 7 bases not matched to a gene. The germline V gene encodes CDR1 SGHTA and CDR2 FQGNSA. The CDR3 has 15 residues. The DNA for the CDR3 is TGTGCCAGCACCCAAGGACAGGGAGCTAACTATGGCTACACCTTC. The encoded protein is CASTQGQGANYGYTF. The full variable domain, rest sourced from reference TRBV7-2 and TRBJ1-2, is GAGVSQSPSNKVTEKGKDVELRCDPISGHTALYWYRQSLGQGLEFLIYFQGNSAPDKSGLPSDRFSAERTGGSVSTLTIQRTQQEDSAVYLCASTQGQGANYGYTFGSGTRLTVV.

This sequence joins TRBV9 and TRBJ2-1; 9 nucleotides match TRBD2. CDR1 is SGDLS, CDR2 YYNGEE, per germline. This CDR3 is built from 17 residues. V lost 4 bases and J lost 8; bases outside the gene matches: 16. The CDR3 DNA reads TGTGCCAGCAGCCCCGGGATAGCGGGAGTCGTCGGTTATGAGCAGTTCTTC. This sequence encodes CASSPGIAGVVGYEQFF.

J is TRBJ2-7 and V is TRBV19, with 13 bases that match TRBD2. Losses at the gene ends were 11 bases for V and 5 bases for J; bases not matched to a gene: 9. CDR3 length: 14 amino acids. Looked up from germline, CDR1 is LNHDA and CDR2 is SQIVND (reference sequence). The CDR3 region is CASAEGTSGNEQYF. CDR3 sequence (DNA): TGTGCCTCCGCCGAAGGGACTAGCGGGAACGAGCAGTACTTC.

This clone was seen only a few times. The J gene is TRBJ1-5, the V gene TRBV5-6; the D gene is possibly TRBD1 (5 bases). The germline V gene encodes CDR1 SGHDT and CDR2 YYEEEE. The V and J ends lost 3 bases and 5 bases respectively, with 24 bases between them. The CDR3 covers 18 residues. The CDR3 sequence is CASSWGPALGETYQPQHF. CDR3 in DNA: TGTGCCAGCAGCTGGGGCCCAGCGCTGGGGGAAACTTATCAGCCCCAGCATTTT.

The chain carries TRBV11-2 and TRBJ2-2; 9 bases map to TRBD2. CDR1 SGHAT and CDR2 FQNNGV come from the germline V gene. There are 19 residues in the CDR3. Trimming cost V 1 base and J 5 bases; bases outside gene matches: 14. This CDR3 is CASSLAGLAGGPRTGELFF. The CDR3, as DNA: TGTGCCAGCAGCTTAGCGGGTCTTGCGGGAGGGCCTAGGACCGGGGAGCTGTTTTTT.